These 24 T cell receptor beta chains originate from one sample sequenced in a study of T cell responses to AZD1222 COVID-19 vaccine. Profiled with immunoSEQ multiplex PCR; TCRdb holds only in-frame clones, not every one. Of about 130,000 clones listed, roughly 94% are singletons. Sequenced material: peripheral blood, taken on day 0 of AZD1222 vaccination. The source is an adult in good health.

This clone came up once. The chain employs TRBV7-9 and TRBJ1-4; perhaps TRBD1 as D (6 bases). Germline-derived CDR1 and CDR2 are SEHNR and FQNEAQ (reference sequence). Trimming left V 5 bases short and J 1 base short, with 14 bases between. CDR3 length: 16 amino acids. CDR3 sequence: CASSIGGTVTNEKLFF. The CDR3 bases are TGTGCCAGCAGCATAGGGGGAACAGTAACTAATGAAAAACTGTTTTTT.

In its sample, this clone was seen once. This chain links TRBV5-6 with TRBJ2-3, with unresolved D. CDR1 SGHDT and CDR2 YYEEEE come from the germline V gene. V was pared by 2 bases and J by 3 bases, with 13 bases between. This CDR3 contains 15 residues. This CDR3 reads CASSLDTLLTDTQYF. The CDR3 nucleotides are TGTGCCAGCAGCTTAGACACACTACTAACAGATACGCAGTATTTT.

The chain joins TRBV14 to TRBJ2-5; 7 bases are a match to TRBD2. Germline V gene sequence: CDR1 SGHDN, CDR2 FVKESK. V shed 0 bases and J 7 bases; nucleotides not matched to a gene: 11. The CDR3 covers 16 residues. The chain's CDR3 is CASSQESYERDGTQYF. Written as DNA, the CDR3 is TGTGCCAGCAGCCAAGAAAGTTATGAGCGGGACGGGACCCAGTACTTC.

This clone was seen just once. The chain combines TRBV7-9 with TRBJ2-1; TRBD2 matches at 7 bases. CDR1 and CDR2 from the germline V gene are SEHNR and FQNEAQ (reference sequence). The CDR3 extends over 14 amino acids. After removal of 5 bases from V and 7 bases from J, the junction contained 8 bases not matched to a gene. The chain's CDR3 is CASSPSGLGNEQFF. CDR3 in DNA: TGTGCCAGCAGCCCTAGCGGATTGGGGAATGAGCAGTTCTTC.

The rearrangement links TRBV2 to TRBJ2-7; D is unclear. CDR1 is SNHLY, CDR2 FYNNEI, per germline. The V gene lost 7 bases and the J gene lost 2 bases, with 18 bases spanning the gap. The CDR3 has 15 amino acids. The CDR3 sequence: CASKLTSNRAYEQYF. The CDR3, as DNA: TGTGCCAGCAAGCTGACCTCCAACCGGGCCTACGAGCAGTACTTC.

The genes are TRBV5-6 and TRBJ2-5, with D possibly matching TRBD2 (5 bases). Trimming removed 4 bases at V and 4 bases at J, with 17 bases between. The CDR3 spans 15 residues. Looked up from germline, CDR1 is SGHDT and CDR2 is YYEEEE. The CDR3 region is CASSVRDPLRETQYF. Here the CDR3 DNA reads TGTGCCAGCAGCGTCCGGGATCCCCTGAGAGAGACCCAGTACTTC.

The CDR3 reads CASSHGLAGGTDTQYF. The CDR3 bases are TGTGCCAGCTCACATGGACTAGCGGGAGGCACAGATACGCAGTATTTT. The gene calls are TRBV27 and TRBJ2-3; 13 positions match TRBD2. The CDR3 is made up of 16 amino acids. CDR1 and CDR2 from the germline V gene are MNHEY and SMNVEV (reference sequence). J lost 1 base, V lost 8 bases, and 6 bases had no gene match.

This clone came up once. J is TRBJ1-2 and V is TRBV25-1; D is unresolved. V was cut by 1 base and J by 0 bases, with 6 bases left in between. Germline CDR1 reads MGHDK; CDR2 reads SYGVNS. The CDR3 runs 14 residues. The CDR3, as DNA: TGTGCCAGCAGTGAATCGGACCCTAACTATGGCTACACCTTC. It specifies CASSESDPNYGYTF.

The rearrangement uses TRBV15 and TRBJ1-2; D perhaps matches TRBD1 (6 bases). The CDR3 has 15 residues. The ends were cut back, 1 base at V and 6 bases at J, with 15 bases in the middle. In germline, CDR1 is LNHNV, CDR2 YYDKDF (reference sequence). The CDR3 DNA is TGTGCCACCAGCAGAGCGCTGCAGGGGCTGGATGGCTACACCTTC. This sequence encodes CATSRALQGLDGYTF.

The chain links TRBV5-1 to TRBJ1-3; D uncertain. The CDR3 spans 16 residues. V gave up 0 bases and J gave up 0 bases, with 10 bases separating them. Germline CDR1 reads SGHRS; CDR2 reads YFSETQ. As DNA, the CDR3 is TGCGCCAGCAGCTTGGTGTCCGGGGACTCTGGAAACACCATATATTTT. Translating gives CASSLVSGDSGNTIYF.

With regard to this clone: At the DNA level, this CDR3 is encoded by other sequences in the same sample as well. This chain uses TRBV10-1 with TRBJ2-2, with 11 positions matching TRBD2. CDR1 WNHNN and CDR2 SYGVQD come from the germline V gene (reference sequence). J was trimmed by 6 bases and V by 3 bases; bases with no gene match: 0. The length of the CDR3 is 14 residues. The CDR3 reads CASSELAGAGELFF. In DNA, the CDR3 is TGCGCCAGCAGTGAACTAGCGGGGGCCGGGGAGCTGTTTTTT.

The V and J genes are TRBV5-8 and TRBJ2-7, with no clear D. The CDR3 loop spans 11 amino acids. The germline V gene encodes CDR1 SGHTS and CDR2 YDEGEE. V was trimmed by 1 base and J by 3 bases, leaving 2 bases between them. CDR3 sequence: CASSLYYEQYF. CDR3 in DNA: TGTGCCAGCAGCTTGTACTACGAGCAGTACTTC.

The gene calls are TRBV15 and TRBJ1-1; D is unclear. CDR3 size: 15 residues. The germline CDR1 and CDR2 sequences are LNHNV and YYDKDF (reference sequence). V lost 0 bases to trimming and J lost 3 bases, with 11 bases between them. CDR3 sequence reads: CATSRDLGLDTEAFF. The CDR3 bases are TGTGCCACCAGCAGAGATCTGGGATTAGACACTGAAGCTTTCTTT. The complete variable domain, with remaining parts taken from reference TRBV15 and TRBJ1-1, reads DAMVIQNPRYQVTQFGKPVTLSCSQTLNHNVMYWYQQKSSQAPKLLFHYYDKDFNNEADTPDNFQSRRPNTSFCFLDIRSPGLGDTAMYLCATSRDLGLDTEAFFGQGTRLTVV.

The chain uses TRBV4-1 and TRBJ1-5; D might be TRBD1 (5 bases). CDR1 is MGHRA and CDR2 is YSYEKL in the germline V gene. V lost 2 bases and J 2 bases, leaving 10 bases between the germline ends. The CDR3 is 15 amino acids. In DNA, the CDR3 is TGCGCCAGCAGCCAACAGGGTCTCGGCAATCAGCCCCAGCATTTT. It translates to CASSQQGLGNQPQHF.

The chain is built from TRBV28 and TRBJ1-1; possibly TRBD1 for D (5 bases). Per germline, CDR1 MDHEN and CDR2 SYDVKM. This CDR3 has 12 residues. With 5 bases removed from V and 8 bases from J, the gap between germline ends came to 12 bases. The CDR3 DNA follows: TGTGCCAGCAGTCCTGACAGAAGAGAAGCTTTCTTT. Translating gives CASSPDRREAFF.

The J gene is TRBJ2-4, the V gene TRBV24-1; TRBD2 matches 8 bases. V was clipped by 12 bases and J by 13 bases; unmatched bases: 7. CDR1 and CDR2 from the germline V gene are KGHDR and SFDVKD. This CDR3 has 10 amino acids. The CDR3: CAADRGGQYF. DNA for the CDR3: TGTGCCGCTGACCGGGGGGGGCAGTACTTC.

The V and J genes are TRBV9 and TRBJ2-3, with D maybe TRBD1 (6 bases). Germline loops: CDR1 SGDLS, CDR2 YYNGEE. The germline V and J ends were trimmed by 6 bases and 1 base, with 18 bases remaining between them. The CDR3 is made up of 16 amino acids. For the CDR3, the DNA is TGTGCCAGCATTGTCCCCGGGACATTGGGCACAGATACGCAGTATTTT. Protein sequence: CASIVPGTLGTDTQYF.

This clone showed up just once. The rearrangement uses TRBV5-1 and TRBJ2-7, with a possible D match to TRBD1 (6 bases). The CDR3 runs to 15 residues. Germline CDR1 reads SGHRS; CDR2 reads YFSETQ. The V gene lost 6 bases and the J gene lost 1 base, with 17 bases spanning the gap. The CDR3 DNA sequence: TGCGCCAGCAAGCTTGGTTCAGGGGATTCCTACGAGCAGTACTTC. It codes for CASKLGSGDSYEQYF.

This clone was counted only a few times. The gene calls are TRBV10-2 and TRBJ1-1; D possibly corresponds to TRBD1 (5 bases). Trimming removed 2 bases from V and 1 base from J, with 5 bases in between. The V gene's germline CDR1 is WSHSY and CDR2 SAAADI. This CDR3 has 13 residues. The CDR3 DNA sequence: TGCGCCAGCAGTGAGGGGGGGAACACTGAAGCTTTCTTT. It codes for CASSEGGNTEAFF.

The chain couples TRBV11-1 to TRBJ1-1, with D perhaps matching TRBD1 (5 bases). Germline assignment: CDR1 SGHAT and CDR2 FQDESV (reference sequence). V was shortened by 3 bases and J by 5 bases, with 13 bases between the two germline ends. The CDR3 covers 14 residues. The CDR3 sequence: CASSFRTSLTEAFF. The CDR3, as DNA: TGTGCCAGCAGCTTTCGGACAAGTTTGACTGAAGCTTTCTTT.

J is TRBJ2-1 and V is TRBV15; 9 bases map to TRBD2. J gave up 8 bases and V 0 bases, and 11 bases lay outside the gene matches. CDR3 size: 17 residues. CDR1 is LNHNV, CDR2 YYDKDF, per germline (reference sequence). The CDR3 region has the DNA TGTGCCACCAGCAGAGAGTTAGCGGGAGCTCCCAGGGATGAGCAGTTCTTC. It translates to CATSRELAGAPRDEQFF.

This chain uses TRBV29-1 with TRBJ1-2; unclear D gene. The CDR3 totals 16 residues. CDR1 SQVTM and CDR2 ANQGSEA come from the germline V gene. V was trimmed by 0 bases and J by 0 bases, leaving 14 bases between them. CDR3 sequence: CSVEEGSPSPNYGYTF. CDR3 sequence (DNA): TGCAGCGTTGAAGAGGGCAGCCCCTCCCCTAACTATGGCTACACCTTC.

The rearrangement links TRBV15 to TRBJ2-5, with D possibly TRBD2 on 5 matching bases. Germline V lookup: CDR1 LNHNV, CDR2 YYDKDF (reference sequence). The ends were cut back, 0 bases at V and 5 bases at J, with 10 bases in the middle. This CDR3 has 14 amino acids. CDR3 region: CATSRDGGWETQYF. The CDR3 DNA reads TGTGCCACCAGCAGAGATGGCGGGTGGGAGACCCAGTACTTC. Full variable domain (rest looked up from reference TRBV15 and TRBJ2-5): DAMVIQNPRYQVTQFGKPVTLSCSQTLNHNVMYWYQQKSSQAPKLLFHYYDKDFNNEADTPDNFQSRRPNTSFCFLDIRSPGLGDTAMYLCATSRDGGWETQYFGPGTRLLVL.

The chain employs TRBV6-2 or TRBV6-3 and TRBJ2-2; perhaps TRBD1 as D (5 bases). Trimming removed 5 bases from V and 0 bases from J, with 13 bases in between. The V gene's germline CDR1 is MNHEY and CDR2 SVGEGT. This CDR3 region has 16 residues. The DNA for the CDR3 is TGTGCCAGCAGTGACCGACAGAGCGCGAACACCGGGGAGCTGTTTTTT. It encodes CASSDRQSANTGELFF.